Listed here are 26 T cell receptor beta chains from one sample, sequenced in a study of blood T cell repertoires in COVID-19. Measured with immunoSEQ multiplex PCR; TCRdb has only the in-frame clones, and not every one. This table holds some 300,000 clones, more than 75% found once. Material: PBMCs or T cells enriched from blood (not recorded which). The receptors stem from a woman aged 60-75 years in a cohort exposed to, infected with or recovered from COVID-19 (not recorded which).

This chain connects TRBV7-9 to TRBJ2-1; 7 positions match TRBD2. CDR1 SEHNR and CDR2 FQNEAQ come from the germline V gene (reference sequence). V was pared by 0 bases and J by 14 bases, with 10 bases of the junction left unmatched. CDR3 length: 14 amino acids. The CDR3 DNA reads TGTGCCAGCAGCTTAGCGTCTGCGGGAGTGTCAGAGTTCTTC. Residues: CASSLASAGVSEFF.

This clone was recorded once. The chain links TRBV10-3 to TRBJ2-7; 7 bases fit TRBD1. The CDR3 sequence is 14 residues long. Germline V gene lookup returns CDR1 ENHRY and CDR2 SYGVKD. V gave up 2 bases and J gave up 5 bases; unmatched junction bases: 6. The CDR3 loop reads CAISETDRVHEQYF. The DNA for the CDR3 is TGTGCCATCAGTGAGACTGACAGGGTGCACGAGCAGTACTTC.

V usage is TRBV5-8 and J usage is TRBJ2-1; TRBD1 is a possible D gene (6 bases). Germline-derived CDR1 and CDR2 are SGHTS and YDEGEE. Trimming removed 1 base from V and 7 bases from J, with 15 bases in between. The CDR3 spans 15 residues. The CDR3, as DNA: TGTGCCAGCAGCTTGTTCGCTCAGGGGAGAAATGAGCAGTTCTTC. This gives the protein CASSLFAQGRNEQFF.

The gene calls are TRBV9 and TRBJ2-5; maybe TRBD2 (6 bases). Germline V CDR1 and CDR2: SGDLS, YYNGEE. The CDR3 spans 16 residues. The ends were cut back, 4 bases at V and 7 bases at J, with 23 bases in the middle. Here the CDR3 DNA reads TGTGCCAGCAGCAAGGATGGGGCCTCCCCCGGGGGGACCCAGTACTTC. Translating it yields CASSKDGASPGGTQYF. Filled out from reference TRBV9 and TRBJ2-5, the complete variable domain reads DSGVTQTPKHLITATGQRVTLRCSPRSGDLSVYWYQQSLDQGLQFLIQYYNGEERAKGNILERFSAQQFPDLHSELNLSSLELGDSALYFCASSKDGASPGGTQYFGPGTRLLVL.

CDR3 in DNA: TGTGCCAGCAGCCAAGTGGGACAGGCCACCTACGAGCAGTACTTC. Its protein product is CASSQVGQATYEQYF. This chain uses TRBV28 with TRBJ2-7, with TRBD1 identical over 8 bases. Trimming cost V 6 bases and J 2 bases; bases outside gene matches: 9. The CDR3 contains 15 residues. Germline assignment: CDR1 MDHEN and CDR2 SYDVKM.

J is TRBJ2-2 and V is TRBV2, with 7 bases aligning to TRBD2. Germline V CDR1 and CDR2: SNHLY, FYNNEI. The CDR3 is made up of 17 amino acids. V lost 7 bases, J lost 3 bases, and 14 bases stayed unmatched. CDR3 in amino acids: CASTEGLAERYTGELFF. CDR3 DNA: TGTGCCAGCACCGAAGGGCTAGCGGAGAGATACACCGGGGAGCTGTTTTTT.

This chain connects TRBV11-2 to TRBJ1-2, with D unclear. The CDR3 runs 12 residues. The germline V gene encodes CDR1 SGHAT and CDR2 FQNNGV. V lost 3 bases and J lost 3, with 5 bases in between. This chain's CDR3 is CASSFLDYGYTF. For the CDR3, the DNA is TGTGCCAGCAGCTTCCTCGACTATGGCTACACCTTC. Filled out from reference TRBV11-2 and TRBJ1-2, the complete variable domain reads EAGVAQSPRYKIIEKRQSVAFWCNPISGHATLYWYQQILGQGPKLLIQFQNNGVVDDSQLPKDRFSAERLKGVDSTLKIQPAKLEDSAVYLCASSFLDYGYTFGSGTRLTVV.

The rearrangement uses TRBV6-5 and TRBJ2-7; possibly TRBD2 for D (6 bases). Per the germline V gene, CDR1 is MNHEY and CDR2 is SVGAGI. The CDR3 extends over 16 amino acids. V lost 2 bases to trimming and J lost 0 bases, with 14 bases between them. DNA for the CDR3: TGTGCCAGCAGTTACGAGTGGGGGGAGAGCTCCTACGAGCAGTACTTC. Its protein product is CASSYEWGESSYEQYF.

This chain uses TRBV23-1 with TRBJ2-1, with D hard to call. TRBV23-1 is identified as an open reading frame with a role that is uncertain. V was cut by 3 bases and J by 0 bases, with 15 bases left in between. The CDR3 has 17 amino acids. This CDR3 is CASSHQTPGNSYNEQFF. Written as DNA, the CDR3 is TGCGCCAGCAGTCACCAGACACCAGGAAACTCCTACAATGAGCAGTTCTTC.

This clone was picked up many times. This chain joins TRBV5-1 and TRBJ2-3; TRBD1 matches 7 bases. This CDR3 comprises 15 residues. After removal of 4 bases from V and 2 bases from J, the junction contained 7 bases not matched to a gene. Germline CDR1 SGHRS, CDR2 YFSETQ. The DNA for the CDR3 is TGCGCCAGCAGCAACGGGACAGTTTCCACAGATACGCAGTATTTT. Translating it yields CASSNGTVSTDTQYF.

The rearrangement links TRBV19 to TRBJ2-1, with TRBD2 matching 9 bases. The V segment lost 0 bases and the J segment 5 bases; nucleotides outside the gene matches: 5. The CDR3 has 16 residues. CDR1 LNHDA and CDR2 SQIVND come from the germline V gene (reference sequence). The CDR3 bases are TGTGCCAGTAGTATAGAAGGGGGACTAGCCAACAATGAGCAGTTCTTC. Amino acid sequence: CASSIEGGLANNEQFF.

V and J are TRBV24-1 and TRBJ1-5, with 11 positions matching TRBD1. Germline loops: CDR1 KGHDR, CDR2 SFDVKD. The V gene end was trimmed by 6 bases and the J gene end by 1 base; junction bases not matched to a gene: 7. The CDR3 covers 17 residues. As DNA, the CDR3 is TGTGCCACCAGTCAGTACGGGACAGGGGGAAGCAATCAGCCCCAGCATTTT. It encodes CATSQYGTGGSNQPQHF.

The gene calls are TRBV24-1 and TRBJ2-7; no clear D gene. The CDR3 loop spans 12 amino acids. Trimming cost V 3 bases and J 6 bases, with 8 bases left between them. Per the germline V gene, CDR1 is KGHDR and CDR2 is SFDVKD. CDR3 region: CATSDPGREQYF. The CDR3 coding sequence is TGTGCCACCAGTGATCCTGGGCGCGAGCAGTACTTC.

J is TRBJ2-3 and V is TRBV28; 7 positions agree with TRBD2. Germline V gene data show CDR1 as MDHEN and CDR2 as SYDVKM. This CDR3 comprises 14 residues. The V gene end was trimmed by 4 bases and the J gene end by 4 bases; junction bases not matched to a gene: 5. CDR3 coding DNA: TGTGCCAGCAGTTCGACCGGACTAGCAGATACGCAGTATTTT. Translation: CASSSTGLADTQYF.

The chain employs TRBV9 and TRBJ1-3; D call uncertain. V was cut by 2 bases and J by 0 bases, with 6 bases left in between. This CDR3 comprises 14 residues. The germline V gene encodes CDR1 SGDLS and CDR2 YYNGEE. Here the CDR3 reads CASSVSTSGNTIYF. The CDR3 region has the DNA TGTGCCAGCAGCGTCAGTACCTCTGGAAACACCATATATTTT.

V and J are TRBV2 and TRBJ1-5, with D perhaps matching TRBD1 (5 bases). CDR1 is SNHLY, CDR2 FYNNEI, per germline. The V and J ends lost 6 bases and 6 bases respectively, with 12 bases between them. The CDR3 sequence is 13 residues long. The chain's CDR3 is CASRLQGSQPQHF. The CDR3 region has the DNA TGTGCCAGCAGATTGCAGGGAAGTCAGCCCCAGCATTTT.

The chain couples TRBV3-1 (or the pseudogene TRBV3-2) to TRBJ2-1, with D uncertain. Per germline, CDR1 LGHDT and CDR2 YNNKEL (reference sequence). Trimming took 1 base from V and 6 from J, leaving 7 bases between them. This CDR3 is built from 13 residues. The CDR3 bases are TGTGCCAGCAGCCAAGTTCCCGGCAATGAGCAGTTCTTC. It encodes CASSQVPGNEQFF.

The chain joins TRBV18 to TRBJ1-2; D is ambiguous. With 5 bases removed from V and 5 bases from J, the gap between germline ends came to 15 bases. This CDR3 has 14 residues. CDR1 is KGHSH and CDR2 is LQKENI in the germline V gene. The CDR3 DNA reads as TGTGCCAGCTCAACCCCTCAGTCGGGGTATGGCTACACCTTC. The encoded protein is CASSTPQSGYGYTF.

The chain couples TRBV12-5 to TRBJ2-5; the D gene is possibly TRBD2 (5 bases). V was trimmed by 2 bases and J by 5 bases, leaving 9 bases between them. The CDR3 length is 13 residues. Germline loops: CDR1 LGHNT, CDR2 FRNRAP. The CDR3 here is CASGLSRGETQYF. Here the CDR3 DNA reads TGTGCTAGTGGTTTGAGCCGGGGTGAGACCCAGTACTTC.

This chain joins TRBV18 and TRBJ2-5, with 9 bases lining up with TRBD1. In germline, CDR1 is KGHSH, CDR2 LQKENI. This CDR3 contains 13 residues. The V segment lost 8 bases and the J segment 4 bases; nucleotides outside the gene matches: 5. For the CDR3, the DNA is TGTGCCAGCGCAAGGGGACAGGGAGAGACCCAGTACTTC. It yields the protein CASARGQGETQYF.

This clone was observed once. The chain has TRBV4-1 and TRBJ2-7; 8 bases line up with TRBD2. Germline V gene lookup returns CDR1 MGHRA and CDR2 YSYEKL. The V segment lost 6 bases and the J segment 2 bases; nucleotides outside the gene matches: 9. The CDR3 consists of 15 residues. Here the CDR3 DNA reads TGCGCCAGCAGTCCAAGAGCGGGACTAGCCTACGAGCAGTACTTC. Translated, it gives CASSPRAGLAYEQYF.

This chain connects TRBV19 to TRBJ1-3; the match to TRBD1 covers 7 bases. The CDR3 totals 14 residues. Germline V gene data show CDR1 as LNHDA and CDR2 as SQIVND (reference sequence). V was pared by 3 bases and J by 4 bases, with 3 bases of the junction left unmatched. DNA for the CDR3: TGTGCCAGTAGTATTGGGGACAGCGGAAACACCATATATTTT. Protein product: CASSIGDSGNTIYF.

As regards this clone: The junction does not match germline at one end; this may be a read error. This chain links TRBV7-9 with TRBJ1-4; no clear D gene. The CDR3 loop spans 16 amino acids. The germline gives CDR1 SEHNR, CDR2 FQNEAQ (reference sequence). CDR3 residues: CASTLTRGGTNEKLFF. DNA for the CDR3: TGTGCCAGCACCTTAACTAGAGGCGGGACTAATGAAAAACTGTTTTTT.

This CDR3 is CASSVGSGGQGSYEQYF. The CDR3 bases are TGTGCCAGCAGCGTAGGGTCTGGGGGACAGGGCTCCTACGAGCAGTACTTC. This sequence joins TRBV9 and TRBJ2-7; 9 bases map to TRBD1. Germline loops: CDR1 SGDLS, CDR2 YYNGEE. V dropped 0 bases and J dropped 0; count of bases not matched to a gene: 7. The CDR3 runs 17 residues.

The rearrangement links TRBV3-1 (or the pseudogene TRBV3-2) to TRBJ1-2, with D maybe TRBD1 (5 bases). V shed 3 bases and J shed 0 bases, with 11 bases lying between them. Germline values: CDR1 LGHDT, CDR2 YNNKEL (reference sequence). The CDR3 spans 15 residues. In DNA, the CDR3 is TGTGCCAGCAGCCAGGGCAGGGTAGCTAACTATGGCTACACCTTC. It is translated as CASSQGRVANYGYTF.

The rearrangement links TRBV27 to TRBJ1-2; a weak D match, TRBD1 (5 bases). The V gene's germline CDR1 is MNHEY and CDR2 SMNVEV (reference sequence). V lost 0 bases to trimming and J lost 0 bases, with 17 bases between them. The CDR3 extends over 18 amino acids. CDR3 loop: CASSLSSTGSNPNYGYTF. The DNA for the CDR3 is TGTGCCAGCAGTTTATCGAGTACAGGTAGCAACCCTAACTATGGCTACACCTTC.